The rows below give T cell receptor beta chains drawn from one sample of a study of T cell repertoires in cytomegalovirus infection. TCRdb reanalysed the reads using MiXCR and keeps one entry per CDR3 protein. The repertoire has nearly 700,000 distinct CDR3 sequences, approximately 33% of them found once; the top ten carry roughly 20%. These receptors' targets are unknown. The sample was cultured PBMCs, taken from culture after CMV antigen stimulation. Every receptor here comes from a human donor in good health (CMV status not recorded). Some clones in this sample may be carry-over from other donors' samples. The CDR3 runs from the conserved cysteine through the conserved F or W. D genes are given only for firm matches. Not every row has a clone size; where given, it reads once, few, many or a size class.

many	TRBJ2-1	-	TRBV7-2	TGTGCCAGCAGCTTATATACTTCAGCCCGGGATGAGCAGTTCTTC	CASSLYTSARDEQFF
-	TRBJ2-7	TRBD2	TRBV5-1	TGCGCCAGCAGCTTCACTAGCGGGGGGGCCTCCTACGAGCAGTACTTC	CASSFTSGGASYEQYF
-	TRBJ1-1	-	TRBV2	TGTGCCAGCAGTGGAAGCAGGATGAACACTGAAGCTTTCTTT	CASSGSRMNTEAFF
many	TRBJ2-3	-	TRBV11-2	TGTGCCAGCAGCCCTGGGCCCCTCGTACCTTATTTT	CASSPGPLVPYF
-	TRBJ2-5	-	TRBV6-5	TGTGCCAGCAAAACGGCTAGCCAAGAGACCCAGTACTTC	CASKTASQETQYF
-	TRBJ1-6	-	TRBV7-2	TGTGCCAGCAGCTTAGGGCAGGGGCTCCAGTCACCCCTCCACTTT	CASSLGQGLQSPLHF
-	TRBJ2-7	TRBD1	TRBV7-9	TGTGCCAGCAGCCGGATGACAGGGTCTGGCGAGCAGTACTTC	CASSRMTGSGEQYF
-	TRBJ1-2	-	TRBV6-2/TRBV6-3	TGTGCCAGCAGTAGGTCAGGAGTACGAGGCTACACCTTC	CASSRSGVRGYTF
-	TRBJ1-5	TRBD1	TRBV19	TGTGCCAGTAGTCATGACAGGGGGCAGAATCAGCCCCAGCATTTT	CASSHDRGQNQPQHF
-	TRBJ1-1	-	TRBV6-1	TGTGCCAGCAGTGAAAGACAGCACACTGAAGCTTTCTTT	CASSERQHTEAFF
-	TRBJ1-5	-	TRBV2	TGTGCCAGCAGCCCTCCCCAGGGGACGTTTGGGCAGCCCCAGCATTTT	CASSPPQGTFGQPQHF
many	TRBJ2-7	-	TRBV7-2	TGTGCCAGCAGACAACAGGGAAACGAGCAGTACTTC	CASRQQGNEQYF
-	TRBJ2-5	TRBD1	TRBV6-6	TGTGCCAGCAGTTACCCGGGACAGGGGGATGAGACCCAGTACTTC	CASSYPGQGDETQYF
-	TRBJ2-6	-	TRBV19	TGTGCCAGTAGTACTCAGATCTCTGGGGCCAACGTCCTGACTTTC	CASSTQISGANVLTF
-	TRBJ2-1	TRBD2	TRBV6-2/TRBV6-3	TGTGCCAGCAGTTACTCGAGGACTAGCGGTAACAATGAGCAGTTCTTC	CASSYSRTSGNNEQFF
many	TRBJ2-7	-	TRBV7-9	TGTGCCAGCAGCTTTCGGGAGAAAGGGGTGTTGGAGCAGTACTTC	CASSFREKGVLEQYF
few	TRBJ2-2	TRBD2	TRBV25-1	TGTGCCAGCAGTCCCCAAGGGACTAGCGGGAGGATTTTCGACACCGGGGAGCTGTTTTTT	CASSPQGTSGRIFDTGELFF
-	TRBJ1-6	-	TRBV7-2	TGTGCCAGCAGCCTCGAGGGGAAATCACCCCTCCACTTT	CASSLEGKSPLHF
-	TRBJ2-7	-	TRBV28	TGTGCCAGCAGTTGGCGTCTGATTTACGAGCAGTACTTC	CASSWRLIYEQYF
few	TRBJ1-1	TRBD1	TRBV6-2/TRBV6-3	TGTGCCAGCAGATTGACAGGGCCGAACACTGAAGCTTTCTTT	CASRLTGPNTEAFF
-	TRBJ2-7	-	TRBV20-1	TGCAGTGCTAGAGCAGGGAGCTCCTACGAGCAGTACTTC	CSARAGSSYEQYF
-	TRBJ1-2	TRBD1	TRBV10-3	TGTGCCATCAGTATGACAGGGTTCGATGGCTACACCTTC	CAISMTGFDGYTF
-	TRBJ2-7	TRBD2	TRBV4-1	TGCGCCAGCAGCCAAGGGGGACTCACTAGCGAGACCCGGGAGCAGTACTTC	CASSQGGLTSETREQYF
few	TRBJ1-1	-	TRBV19	TGTGCCAGTAGTATTCAACCGACCGCTACTGAAGCTTTCTTT	CASSIQPTATEAFF
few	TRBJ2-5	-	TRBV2	TGTGCCAGCAGAAGGGGGGCCCAAGAGACCCAGTACTTC	CASRRGAQETQYF
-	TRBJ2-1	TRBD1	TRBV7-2	TGTGCCAGCAGCTCCGGGACAGGGTACTCCAATGAGCAGTTCTTC	CASSSGTGYSNEQFF
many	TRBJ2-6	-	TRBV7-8	TGTGCCAGCAGCCCAGGGCTTGGGGAGGCCAACGTCCTGACTTTC	CASSPGLGEANVLTF
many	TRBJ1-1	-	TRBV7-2	TGTGCCAGCAGCTTATACACTGAAGCTTTCTTT	CASSLYTEAFF
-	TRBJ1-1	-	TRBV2	TGTGCCAGCAGTGCCTCTACCGTGGCCCCGACTGAAGCTTTCTTT	CASSASTVAPTEAFF
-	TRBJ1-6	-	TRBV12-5	TGTGCTAGTGGTTTCGTGTCGCCTCTCGACTTT	CASGFVSPLDF
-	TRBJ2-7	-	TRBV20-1	TGCAGCGCACGACCAAGGGAGAGCTACGAGCAGTACTTC	CSARPRESYEQYF
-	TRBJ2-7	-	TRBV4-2	TGTGCCAGCAGCCAAGAACAGGCCAACCCTTACGAGCAGTACTTC	CASSQEQANPYEQYF
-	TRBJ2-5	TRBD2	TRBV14	TGTGCCAGCAGCCAAGATGGGGAGGGAGTAGAAGAGACCCAGTACTTC	CASSQDGEGVEETQYF
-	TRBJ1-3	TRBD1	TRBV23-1	TGTGCCAGCAGTATACAGGGGGCCCCTGGAAACACCATATATTTT	CASSIQGAPGNTIYF
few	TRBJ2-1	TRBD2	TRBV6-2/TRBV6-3	TGTGCCAGCACCCTCGGGGACTACCTCTACAATGAGCAGTTCTTC	CASTLGDYLYNEQFF
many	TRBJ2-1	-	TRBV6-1	TGTGCCAGCAGTGGGCTGGGGAGGACCTACAATGAGCAGTTCTTC	CASSGLGRTYNEQFF
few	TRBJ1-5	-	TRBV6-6	TGTGCCAGCAGTTTGTTACAGGGATCTTTCGGGAATCAGCCCCAGCATTTT	CASSLLQGSFGNQPQHF
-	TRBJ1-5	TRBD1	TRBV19	TGTGCCAGTAGCTTTACAGGGGATCAGCCCCAGCATTTT	CASSFTGDQPQHF
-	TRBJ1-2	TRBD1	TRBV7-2	TGTGCCAGCAGATTACAGGGGGGGCAGCCTCTAAACTATGGCTACACCTTC	CASRLQGGQPLNYGYTF
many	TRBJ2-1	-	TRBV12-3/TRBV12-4	TGTGCCAGCAGTTTATCGGCGGGCGGGTACAATGAGCAGTTCTTC	CASSLSAGGYNEQFF
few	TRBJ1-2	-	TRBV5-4	TGTGCCAGCAGCTTGGCCTCGGTCCCCTATGGCTACACCTTC	CASSLASVPYGYTF
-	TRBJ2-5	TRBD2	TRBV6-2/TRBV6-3	TGTGCCAGCACCAATCCCGTCGGGCGGGAGAGGAGAGAGACCCAGTACTTC	CASTNPVGRERRETQYF
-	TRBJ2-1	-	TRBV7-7	TGTGCCAGCAGCTTAGTCCCGGGAGACGGTGAGCAGTTCTTC	CASSLVPGDGEQFF
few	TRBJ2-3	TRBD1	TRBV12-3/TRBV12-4	TGTGCCAGCCGACCGGGACAGGGCATAGATACGCAGTATTTT	CASRPGQGIDTQYF
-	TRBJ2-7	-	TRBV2	TGTGCCAGCAGTGAAGGAGCGACAACCCTCTACGAGCAGTACTTC	CASSEGATTLYEQYF
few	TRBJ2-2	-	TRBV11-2	TGTGCCAGCAGCTTGGCCTTAGGGGGTGGCGGGGAGCTGTTTTTT	CASSLALGGGGELFF
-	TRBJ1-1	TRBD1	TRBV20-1	TGCAGTGCTAGAGGCAGGGGGGGTTTGAACACTGAAGCTTTCTTT	CSARGRGGLNTEAFF
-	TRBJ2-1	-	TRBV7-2	TGTGCCAGCACCAGACAGGAGTGGTACAATGAGCAGTTCTTC	CASTRQEWYNEQFF
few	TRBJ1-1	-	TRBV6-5	TGTGCCAGCTACAAACCCGGGGGGTCCACTGAAGCTTTCTTT	CASYKPGGSTEAFF
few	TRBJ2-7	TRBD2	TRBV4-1	TGCGCCAGCAGCCAAGATCGTGTGGGCGGGAGTAGGCAGTACTTC	CASSQDRVGGSRQYF
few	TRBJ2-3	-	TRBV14	TGTGCCAGCAGCCCCCCGAGTGGCTACAACACAGATACGCAGTATTTT	CASSPPSGYNTDTQYF